Below, 24 T cell receptor beta chains from the same sample are listed, as sequenced in a study of shared clonotypes between healthy human individuals. Measured with immunoSEQ multiplex PCR; TCRdb has only the in-frame clones, and not every one. The sample contains about 600,000 clones, around 97% of which appear only once. Specimen: naive CD4+ T cells sorted from blood. Subset here: CD45RA+ positively selected. The receptors were sampled from a woman younger than 45 in good health.

The chain combines TRBV4-1 with TRBJ2-7; D tentatively reads TRBD1 or TRBD2 (5 bases each). The CDR3 is 15 amino acids. V dropped 4 bases and J dropped 0 bases, with 13 bases sitting between them. Per the germline V gene, CDR1 is MGHRA and CDR2 is YSYEKL. The CDR3 sequence: CASSPPGRASYEQYF. The CDR3 DNA follows: TGCGCCAGCAGCCCCCCGGGACGGGCCTCCTACGAGCAGTACTTC.

This clone was observed a single time. The genes are TRBV5-1 and TRBJ1-1; tentatively, D is TRBD1 (5 bases). V shed 4 bases and J shed 0 bases, with 16 bases lying between them. Germline CDR1 SGHRS, CDR2 YFSETQ. This CDR3 contains 16 residues. The CDR3 is CASSPHTGTVNTEAFF. As DNA, the CDR3 is TGCGCCAGCAGCCCCCACACCGGGACCGTGAACACTGAAGCTTTCTTT.

The gene calls are TRBV9 and TRBJ2-1; TRBD1 is a possible D gene (5 bases). The V gene's germline CDR1 is SGDLS and CDR2 YYNGEE. Trimming removed 0 bases at V and 6 bases at J, with 13 bases between. There are 15 residues in the CDR3. The CDR3 is CASSVGGRGGNEQFF. The CDR3 DNA sequence: TGTGCCAGCAGCGTAGGGGGTAGGGGCGGCAATGAGCAGTTCTTC.

Regarding this clone: Other nucleotide sequences from this sample produce the same CDR3. The CDR3 sequence: CASSPRGQGAYEQYF. For the CDR3, the DNA is TGTGCCAGCTCACCACGAGGACAAGGCGCCTACGAGCAGTACTTC. This chain uses TRBV18 with TRBJ2-7, with a tentative D call TRBD1 (5 bases). This CDR3 comprises 15 residues. V was shortened by 1 base and J by 2 bases, with 12 bases between the two germline ends. Looked up from germline, CDR1 is KGHSH and CDR2 is LQKENI.

The rearrangement joins TRBV6-1 to TRBJ1-5; TRBD1 agrees at 9 bases. Germline V gives CDR1 MNHNS, CDR2 SASEGT. CDR3 length equals 20 residues. The trim removed 2 bases at V and 0 bases at J, leaving 14 bases unmatched. The CDR3 spells CASSEMVGTGRVYSNQPQHF. CDR3 nucleotides: TGTGCCAGCAGTGAAATGGTGGGGACAGGGCGAGTTTATAGCAATCAGCCCCAGCATTTT.

V and J are TRBV1 and TRBJ2-3; TRBD2, the table's D call, was not compared with the DNA. TRBV1 is reported as a pseudogene. This CDR3 has 20 residues. The CDR3 reads CTSSQEASGRARASTDTQYF. The CDR3 nucleotides read TGCACCAGCAGCCAAGAAGCTAGCGGGAGGGCTAGAGCTAGCACAGATACGCAGTATTTT.

This chain connects TRBV18 to TRBJ2-7; 8 bases line up with TRBD2. Germline CDR1 KGHSH, CDR2 LQKENI. The CDR3 runs 18 residues. The trim removed 3 bases at V and 3 bases at J, leaving 16 bases unmatched. CDR3 DNA sequence: TGTGCCAGCTCACCTTTGGCAGGGCACCAGCGGGGGAGCTACGAGCAGTACTTC. This sequence encodes CASSPLAGHQRGSYEQYF.

The V and J genes are TRBV27 and TRBJ2-3; 7 positions agree with TRBD2. This CDR3 region has 16 residues. V was clipped by 3 bases and J by 1 base; unmatched bases: 7. From germline, CDR1 is MNHEY and CDR2 SMNVEV (reference sequence). The DNA for the CDR3 is TGTGCCAGCAGTTTGGATTGGCTAGCGGGCACAGATACGCAGTATTTT. It encodes CASSLDWLAGTDTQYF.

The chain recombines TRBV15 with TRBJ2-7; D is unresolved. The CDR3 runs 13 residues. Looked up from germline, CDR1 is LNHNV and CDR2 is YYDKDF (reference sequence). V lost 0 bases to trimming and J lost 4 bases, with 7 bases between them. Here the CDR3 DNA reads TGTGCCACCAGCAGAGATACAGCGTACGAGCAGTACTTC. It encodes CATSRDTAYEQYF.

Here the CDR3 reads CASSRDGQETQYF. In nucleotides, the CDR3 is TGTGCCAGCAGCCGGGACGGACAAGAGACCCAGTACTTC. This rearrangement joins TRBV7-2 to TRBJ2-5; possibly TRBD1 or TRBD2 for D (5 bases each). This CDR3 region has 13 residues. The germline V gene has CDR1 SGHTA and CDR2 FQGNSA. V gave up 5 bases and J gave up 2 bases, with 9 bases separating them.

The chain joins TRBV2 to TRBJ2-1; the D is unclear. The CDR3 is 12 amino acids. Germline CDR1 is SNHLY and CDR2 is FYNNEI. V was trimmed by 3 bases and J by 10 bases, leaving 10 bases between them. Written as DNA, the CDR3 is TGTGCCAGCAGTGATTTCCTGCGGGAGCAGTTCTTC. Translation: CASSDFLREQFF.

This chain uses TRBV28 with TRBJ2-7, with 8 bases matching TRBD1. V was pared by 5 bases and J by 5 bases, with 11 bases of the junction left unmatched. The V gene's germline CDR1 is MDHEN and CDR2 SYDVKM. The CDR3 runs 15 residues. The CDR3 sequence: CASSQPRQGTNEQYF. CDR3 DNA: TGTGCCAGCAGTCAACCTCGACAGGGGACCAACGAGCAGTACTTC.

V and J are TRBV6-5 and TRBJ1-1; D possibly corresponds to TRBD1 (6 bases). The length of the CDR3 is 14 residues. Germline-derived CDR1 and CDR2 are MNHEY and SVGAGI. Trimming removed 3 bases at V and 3 bases at J, with 11 bases between. The CDR3 is CASSYNRDHTEAFF. The CDR3 region has the DNA TGTGCCAGCAGTTATAACAGGGATCACACTGAAGCTTTCTTT.

J is TRBJ2-3 and V is TRBV5-1; possible D gene TRBD2, 6 bases. Germline-derived CDR1 and CDR2 are SGHRS and YFSETQ. The V end was cut by 3 bases, the J end by 2 bases, with 19 bases between. The CDR3 totals 17 residues. CDR3 sequence reads: CASSSRGSAGYTDTQYF. As DNA, the CDR3 is TGCGCCAGCAGCTCCCGGGGGTCTGCGGGGTACACAGATACGCAGTATTTT.

This clone was seen once. The rearrangement uses TRBV18 and TRBJ2-5; the D is unclear. Trimming cost V 2 bases and J 1 base, with 8 bases left between them. The CDR3 extends over 14 amino acids. In germline, CDR1 is KGHSH, CDR2 LQKENI. The CDR3 region is CASSPLKGQETQYF. CDR3 nucleotides: TGTGCCAGCTCACCATTAAAGGGCCAAGAGACCCAGTACTTC.

The chain carries TRBV11-2 and TRBJ2-5; TRBD2 matches 12 bases. With V trimmed by 5 bases and J by 2 bases, 6 bases remained unmatched. There are 16 residues in the CDR3. From germline, CDR1 is SGHAT and CDR2 FQNNGV. DNA for the CDR3: TGTGCCAGCAGCACACGGACTAGCGGGATTCAAGAGACCCAGTACTTC. It is translated as CASSTRTSGIQETQYF.

This sequence joins TRBV7-8 and TRBJ1-5, with D perhaps matching TRBD1 (6 bases). CDR1 SGHVS and CDR2 FQNEAQ come from the germline V gene. Trimming pared 3 bases from V and 7 bases from J, leaving 13 bases between. CDR3 length: 14 residues. The CDR3 DNA is TGTGCCAGCAGCTTGGGGACATTCGGCCAGCCCCAGCATTTT. It yields the protein CASSLGTFGQPQHF.

V gene TRBV9 combines with J gene TRBJ1-1; D gene uncertain. This CDR3 is 13 amino acids long. Trimming removed 0 bases from V and 1 base from J, with 4 bases in between. Germline CDR1 reads SGDLS; CDR2 reads YYNGEE. CDR3 nucleotide sequence: TGTGCCAGCAGCGTAGAAAGGAACACTGAAGCTTTCTTT. Amino acids: CASSVERNTEAFF.

This rearrangement joins TRBV5-5 to TRBJ1-5, with D unresolved. V lost 2 bases to trimming and J lost 4 bases, with 10 bases between them. Germline CDR1 reads SGHKS; CDR2 reads YYEKEE (reference sequence). CDR3 size: 14 residues. The CDR3 DNA reads as TGTGCCAGCAGCTTTGACGGGAGAAATCAGCCCCAGCATTTT. It codes for CASSFDGRNQPQHF.

A single count supports this clone. V gene TRBV29-1 combines with J gene TRBJ2-1; D may match TRBD1 or TRBD2 (5 bases each). This CDR3 is 9 amino acids long. Germline-derived CDR1 and CDR2 are SQVTM and ANQGSEA. V gave up 6 bases and J gave up 10 bases, with 7 bases separating them. The CDR3 DNA reads as TGCAGCGTGGGACGGGAGCAGTTCTTC. As protein: CSVGREQFF.

The rearrangement links TRBV28 to TRBJ1-1, with 7 bases that match TRBD1. The CDR3 sequence is 13 residues long. V lost 6 bases, J lost 11 bases, and 12 bases stayed unmatched. CDR1 and CDR2 from the germline V gene are MDHEN and SYDVKM. CDR3 DNA sequence: TGTGCCAGCAGCCCCGAGGGGGCCCTGAGGGCTTTCTTT. It encodes CASSPEGALRAFF.

The chain uses TRBV2 and TRBJ2-1; 14 positions agree with TRBD2. V lost 5 bases, J lost 6 bases, and 6 bases stayed unmatched. This CDR3 comprises 16 residues. Germline V CDR1 and CDR2: SNHLY, FYNNEI. DNA for the CDR3: TGTGCCAGCAGTACGCTGGGACTAGCGGGAGTCAATGAGCAGTTCTTC. Translated: CASSTLGLAGVNEQFF.

DNA for the CDR3: TGTGCCAGCAGTATGGAAGGGAGGATCTATGGCTACACCTTC. Translating gives CASSMEGRIYGYTF. This chain links TRBV28 with TRBJ1-2, with D uncertain. Germline V gene data show CDR1 as MDHEN and CDR2 as SYDVKM. The CDR3 has 14 amino acids. V dropped 5 bases and J dropped 4 bases, with 14 bases sitting between them.

The rearrangement joins TRBV15 to TRBJ2-1; TRBD2 matches 9 bases. The CDR3 runs to 16 residues. Trimming removed 0 bases from V and 3 bases from J; junction bases left unmatched: 3. CDR1 is LNHNV, CDR2 YYDKDF, per germline (reference sequence). The DNA for the CDR3 is TGTGCCACCAGCAGAGACTCTAGCGGGGTCTACAATGAGCAGTTCTTC. Residues: CATSRDSSGVYNEQFF.